A selection of T cell receptor beta chains follows, all from one sample in a study of OX40 agonist ivuxolimab in advanced cancers. TCRdb's table, derived via immunoSEQ multiplex PCR, lists solely in-frame clones and lacks some. Of about 68,000 clones in the sample, about 84% are singletons; the top ten hold approximately 6.9%. The sequences come from CD4+ or CD8+ T cells sorted from blood, collected in a trial of the OX40 agonist ivuxolimab. These TCRs come from an adult with an advanced solid tumor such as melanoma, head and neck, liver or kidney cancer. CDR3s include the opening cysteine and the closing phenylalanine or tryptophan. A D gene is named only where the DNA matches it firmly. Size is omitted from some rows. Given values are once, few, many or a class for expanded clones.

v_gene,j_gene,len,abundance,d_gene,CDR3aa,CDR3nt
TRBV27,TRBJ2-1,15,-,TRBD2,CASSFPSGGLNEQFF,TGTGCCAGCAGTTTTCCTAGCGGGGGCCTTAATGAGCAGTTCTTC
TRBV30,TRBJ1-1,12,-,-,CACRVLNTEAFF,TGTGCCTGCAGGGTTCTCAATACTGAAGCTTTCTTT
TRBV6-6,TRBJ1-1,15,once,TRBD1,CASSSYRGSDTEAFF,TGTGCCAGCAGTTCTTACAGGGGGAGCGACACTGAAGCTTTCTTT
TRBV10-1,TRBJ1-1,13,few,-,CASSEMRNTEAFF,TGCGCCAGCAGTGAGATGAGAAACACTGAAGCTTTCTTT
TRBV29-1,TRBJ1-1,13,-,-,CSVVSGGYTEAFF,TGCAGCGTTGTTTCCGGGGGTTACACTGAAGCTTTCTTT
TRBV19,TRBJ1-5,13,-,-,CASTLTGNQPQHF,TGTGCCAGTACCCTAACAGGGAACCAGCCCCAGCATTTT
TRBV4-2,TRBJ2-1,13,once,-,CASSQTTSREQFF,TGTGCCAGCAGCCAAACCACTAGCCGGGAGCAGTTCTTC
TRBV18,TRBJ2-5,13,once,-,CASSPFQQETQYF,TGTGCCAGCTCACCATTCCAGCAAGAGACCCAGTACTTC
TRBV15,TRBJ1-1,16,once,-,CATSRGIGGQGTEAFF,TGTGCCACCAGCAGGGGAATAGGGGGGCAGGGGACTGAAGCTTTCTTT
TRBV6-1,TRBJ1-1,15,-,-,CASSEMLGLNTEAFF,TGTGCCAGCAGTGAAATGCTAGGGTTGAACACTGAAGCTTTCTTT
TRBV12-5,TRBJ2-7,11,-,-,CASDSDGRQYF,TGTGCTAGTGACTCTGATGGGAGGCAGTACTTC
TRBV19,TRBJ2-3,18,once,-,CASSMPRYSMGSTDTQYF,TGTGCCAGTAGTATGCCCCGGTATTCCATGGGGAGCACAGATACGCAGTATTTT
TRBV5-6,TRBJ2-7,15,-,-,CASSYTEARPYEQYF,TGTGCCAGCAGTTATACAGAGGCTCGGCCCTACGAGCAATACTTC
TRBV19,TRBJ1-6,13,-,-,CASTRGYNSPLHF,TGTGCCAGTACGAGGGGGTATAATTCACCCCTCCACTTT
TRBV30,TRBJ1-2,12,-,-,CACRSANYGYTF,TGTGCCTGCCGAAGCGCTAACTATGGCTACACCTTC
TRBV5-1,TRBJ1-3,16,-,-,CASSLEGARSGNTIYF,TGCGCCAGCAGCTTGGAAGGGGCCCGCTCTGGAAACACCATATATTTT
TRBV7-2,TRBJ1-4,13,-,-,CASSLGPNEKLFF,TGTGCCAGCAGCTTAGGACCTAATGAAAAACTGTTTTTT
TRBV5-5,TRBJ1-1,15,-,-,CASSFRGDRSTEAFF,TGTGCCAGCAGCTTTCGGGGAGACAGATCAACTGAAGCTTTCTTT
TRBV7-9,TRBJ1-2,15,-,-,CASSLDPIPTYGYTF,TGTGCCAGCAGCTTAGACCCAATTCCGACCTATGGCTACACCTTC
TRBV19,TRBJ1-5,17,-,TRBD1,CASRLDGQGGWRQPQHF,TGTGCCAGTAGACTAGACGGACAGGGAGGTTGGCGGCAGCCCCAGCATTTT
TRBV19,TRBJ1-4,17,-,-,CASSIGPNAIDNEKLFF,TGTGCCAGTAGTATAGGGCCCAATGCGATAGATAATGAAAAACTGTTTTTT
TRBV30,TRBJ1-5,14,-,-,CAWSPGQPRQPQHF,TGTGCCTGGAGTCCAGGACAGCCCCGGCAGCCCCAGCATTTT
TRBV18,TRBJ1-1,15,-,TRBD1,CASSLTGVEGTEAFF,TGTGCCAGCTCACTCACAGGGGTGGAGGGCACTGAAGCTTTCTTT
TRBV27,TRBJ2-7,13,-,-,CASSLAGPYEQYF,TGTGCCAGCAGTTTAGCGGGACCTTACGAGCAGTACTTC
TRBV25-1,TRBJ1-1,14,-,TRBD1,CASRQTGMNTEAFF,TGTGCCAGCAGGCAGACAGGGATGAACACTGAAGCTTTCTTT
TRBV6-5,TRBJ2-2,15,-,-,CASRKSVSGFGELFF,TGTGCCAGCAGGAAGTCTGTATCTGGTTTCGGGGAGCTGTTTTTT
TRBV5-5,TRBJ1-2,15,-,TRBD1,CASTTGGTGVRGYTF,TGTGCCAGCACCACCGGTGGGACAGGGGTTCGAGGCTACACCTTC
TRBV19,TRBJ2-3,14,-,TRBD1,CASSMGQGVDTQYF,TGTGCCAGTAGTATGGGGCAGGGGGTAGATACGCAGTATTTT
TRBV30,TRBJ2-1,14,-,TRBD1,CAWTRDSTYNEQFF,TGTGCCTGGACCCGGGACAGCACGTACAATGAGCAGTTCTTC
TRBV7-2,TRBJ2-3,15,-,-,CASSKDGGSTDTQYF,TGTGCCAGCAGCAAGGACGGGGGCAGCACAGATACGCAGTATTTT
TRBV11-2,TRBJ1-2,15,-,-,CASSKYTSANYGYTF,TGTGCCAGCAGCAAATACACAAGCGCTAACTATGGCTACACCTTC
TRBV7-9,TRBJ2-1,13,-,-,CASSLYRDHEQFF,TGTGCCAGCAGCTTGTACAGGGACCATGAGCAGTTCTTC
TRBV18,TRBJ1-1,16,-,-,CASSQNRGMEDTEAFF,TGTGCCAGCTCCCAAAACCGGGGGATGGAGGACACTGAAGCTTTCTTT
TRBV7-9,TRBJ1-6,15,-,-,CASSQEGGANSPLHF,TGTGCCAGCAGCCAGGAGGGGGGGGCCAATTCACCCCTCCACTTT
TRBV18,TRBJ1-1,13,-,-,CASSKDGNTEAFF,TGTGCCAGCTCAAAGGACGGGAACACTGAAGCTTTCTTT
TRBV27,TRBJ2-7,13,-,-,CASSLQGTYEQYF,TGTGCCAGCAGTTTACAAGGTACCTACGAGCAGTACTTC
TRBV7-9,TRBJ2-7,13,once,-,CASSLLGEYEQYF,TGTGCCAGCAGCTTACTCGGAGAATACGAGCAGTACTTC
TRBV11-2,TRBJ1-1,14,-,-,CASSRQSQNTEAFF,TGTGCCAGCAGTCGACAGAGTCAGAACACTGAAGCTTTCTTT
TRBV7-9,TRBJ1-1,13,-,-,CASSFSPRTEAFF,TGTGCCAGCAGCTTTTCTCCCCGTACTGAAGCTTTCTTT
TRBV6-5,TRBJ1-2,13,-,TRBD1,CASSPQGAGGYTF,TGTGCCAGCAGTCCTCAGGGGGCAGGAGGCTACACCTTC
TRBV12-5,TRBJ1-3,15,-,-,CASGFLGGYGNTIYF,TGTGCTAGTGGTTTTTTAGGAGGGTACGGAAACACCATATATTTT
TRBV6-5,TRBJ2-7,15,-,-,CASSYSLAPSYEQYF,TGTGCCAGCAGTTACTCCCTAGCGCCATCCTACGAGCAGTACTTC
TRBV6-5,TRBJ2-7,13,-,-,CASSYFLDREQYF,TGTGCCAGCAGTTACTTCCTGGACCGCGAGCAGTACTTC